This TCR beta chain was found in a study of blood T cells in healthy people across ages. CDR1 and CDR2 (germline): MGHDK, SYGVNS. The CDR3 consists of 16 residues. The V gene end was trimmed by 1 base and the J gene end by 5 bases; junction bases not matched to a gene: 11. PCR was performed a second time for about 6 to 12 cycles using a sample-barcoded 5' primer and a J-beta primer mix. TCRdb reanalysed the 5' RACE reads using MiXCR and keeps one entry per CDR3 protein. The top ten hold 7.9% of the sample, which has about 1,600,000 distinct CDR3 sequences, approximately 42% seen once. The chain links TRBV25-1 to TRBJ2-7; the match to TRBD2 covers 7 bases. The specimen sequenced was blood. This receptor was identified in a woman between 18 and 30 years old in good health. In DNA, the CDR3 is TGTGCCAGCAGTGAATCCTTCGGGGGGAACTGGGACGAGCAGTACTTC. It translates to CASSESFGGNWDEQYF.